The 11 T cell receptor beta chains in this list originate from one sample, sequenced in a study of blood T cell repertoires in COVID-19. The repertoire was sequenced with immunoSEQ multiplex PCR; TCRdb's copy has only in-frame clones and lacks some. The table records approximately 70,000 clones, about 81% of them present only once. Material: peripheral blood. The receptors were gathered from a human donor in a cohort sampled during active COVID-19.

CDR3 region: CASSVGQSSYNSPLHF. The CDR3 region has the DNA TGTGCCAGCAGCGTAGGACAGAGCTCCTATAATTCACCCCTCCACTTT. J is TRBJ1-6 and V is TRBV9, with D possibly TRBD1 on 5 matching bases. V was pared by 0 bases and J by 0 bases, with 7 bases between. The germline V gene encodes CDR1 SGDLS and CDR2 YYNGEE. The CDR3 contains 16 residues.

This chain links TRBV7-2 with TRBJ2-5; a possible D gene is TRBD2 (5 bases). This CDR3 spans 13 amino acids. The V end was cut by 1 base, the J end by 6 bases, with 9 bases between. From germline, CDR1 is SGHTA and CDR2 FQGNSA. CDR3 sequence reads: CASSLGGSKTQYF. Written as DNA, the CDR3 is TGTGCCAGCAGCTTAGGCGGGTCGAAGACCCAGTACTTC. The full variable domain, with the rest looked up from reference TRBV7-2 and TRBJ2-5, is GAGVSQSPSNKVTEKGKDVELRCDPISGHTALYWYRQSLGQGLEFLIYFQGNSAPDKSGLPSDRFSAERTGGSVSTLTIQRTQQEDSAVYLCASSLGGSKTQYFGPGTRLLVL.

This clone came up many times. The chain couples TRBV19 to TRBJ2-6; the match to TRBD1 covers 8 bases. This CDR3 is 17 amino acids long. The V segment lost 6 bases and the J segment 0 bases; nucleotides outside the gene matches: 7. Germline CDR1 reads LNHDA; CDR2 reads SQIVND (reference sequence). The CDR3 DNA is TGTGCCAGTAGCCCCGGGACAGGAAACTCTGGGGCCAACGTCCTGACTTTC. Residues: CASSPGTGNSGANVLTF.

A few counts support this clone. Distinct nucleotide sequences in the sample also encode this CDR3. The chain is built from TRBV4-1 and TRBJ1-5; D is uncertain. The CDR3 consists of 16 residues. CDR1 and CDR2 (germline): MGHRA, YSYEKL. Trimming removed 0 bases at V and 2 bases at J, with 11 bases between. The CDR3 nucleotides are TGCGCCAGCAGCCAAGACGGAGGTATTGGCAATCAGCCCCAGCATTTT. Translation: CASSQDGGIGNQPQHF.

The genes are TRBV9 and TRBJ2-7; possibly TRBD1 for D (6 bases). The germline V and J ends were trimmed by 4 bases and 5 bases, with 19 bases remaining between them. The CDR3 totals 15 residues. Germline V gene data show CDR1 as SGDLS and CDR2 as YYNGEE. This CDR3 reads CASSPSGHPSDEQYF. The CDR3 nucleotides are TGTGCCAGCAGCCCCTCGGGACACCCGAGCGACGAGCAGTACTTC.

The V call is TRBV6-5, the J call TRBJ1-1; the match to TRBD1 covers 7 bases. V shed 2 bases, J shed 2 bases, and the junction held 2 bases outside the gene matches. From germline, CDR1 is MNHEY and CDR2 SVGAGI. This CDR3 is 14 amino acids long. CDR3 DNA: TGTGCCAGCAGTTACAACAGGGGTAACACTGAAGCTTTCTTT. This codes for CASSYNRGNTEAFF.

This clone has a single count. The chain combines TRBV9 with TRBJ1-2; D is unresolved. CDR1 is SGDLS, CDR2 YYNGEE, per germline. Trimming cost V 2 bases and J 5 bases, with 19 bases left between them. This CDR3 comprises 16 residues. CDR3 coding DNA: TGTGCCAGCAGCGTTGAGGCAGGCCGGGGTCGATATGGCTACACCTTC. This translates into CASSVEAGRGRYGYTF.

This clone was seen once. The chain links TRBV5-4 to TRBJ2-7; TRBD1 matches at 7 bases. The ends lost 5 bases at V and 1 base at J; junction bases unmatched: 3. Germline CDR1 is SGHNT and CDR2 is YYREEE (reference sequence). The CDR3 is 13 residues long. CDR3 loop: CASRRDRSYEQYF. Here the CDR3 DNA reads TGTGCCAGCAGACGGGACAGATCCTACGAGCAGTACTTC.

This clone was seen more than once but under ten times. The rearrangement links TRBV28 to TRBJ1-5; the match to TRBD1 covers 8 bases. The V gene end was trimmed by 6 bases and the J gene end by 1 base; junction bases not matched to a gene: 8. Germline V lookup: CDR1 MDHEN, CDR2 SYDVKM. The CDR3 has 16 residues. CDR3 sequence reads: CASRVRDRFSNQPQHF. CDR3 nucleotides: TGTGCCAGCAGGGTCCGGGACAGGTTCAGCAATCAGCCCCAGCATTTT.

This chain uses TRBV6-1 with TRBJ2-7; 7 positions match TRBD1. After removal of 3 bases from V and 3 bases from J, the junction contained 5 bases not matched to a gene. CDR3 length: 14 residues. Germline CDR1 MNHNS, CDR2 SASEGT. The CDR3 region is CASSDTGALYEQYF. The CDR3 DNA reads TGTGCCAGCAGTGACACAGGGGCGCTCTACGAGCAGTACTTC.

The genes are TRBV6-5 and TRBJ1-1, with 7 positions matching TRBD1. CDR1 is MNHEY and CDR2 is SVGAGI in the germline V gene. The CDR3 consists of 14 residues. With 6 bases clipped from V and 8 bases from J, the junction kept 12 bases outside the gene matches. CDR3 region: CASSRGDSPTEAFF. CDR3 DNA sequence: TGTGCCAGCAGCCGCGGGGACAGCCCTACCGAAGCTTTCTTT.